The clone carrying this TCR beta chain was seen a few times. Profiling relied on immunoSEQ multiplex PCR, and the TCRdb table lists in-frame clones only, not all of them. The sample holds about 120,000 clones, around 80% seen once. This record belongs to a study of blood T cell repertoires in COVID-19. V dropped 5 bases and J dropped 11 bases, with 13 bases sitting between them. This CDR3 contains 13 residues. Germline-derived CDR1 and CDR2 are SGHTA and FQGNSA. Specimen: peripheral blood. The receptor was derived from a woman in her 50s with acute or convalescent COVID-19. V usage is TRBV7-2 and J usage is TRBJ1-6; a possible D gene is TRBD1 (6 bases). In DNA, the CDR3 is TGTGCCAGCAGCCGGTATGGACAGCCACCCCTCCACTTT. This codes for CASSRYGQPPLHF.